These 27 T cell receptor beta chains share one sample of origin, sequenced in a study of identical twins. In TCRdb, the 5' RACE reads were re-called with MiXCR into one record per CDR3 protein. This table holds around 1.7 million distinct CDR3 sequences, under 35% found once. Sequencing used cord blood. The receptors were gathered from a newborn girl in good health.

This sequence joins TRBV24-1 and TRBJ2-7; weak D call: TRBD1 (6 bases). Germline V lookup: CDR1 KGHDR, CDR2 SFDVKD. CDR3 length: 14 amino acids. The V end lost 3 bases, the J end lost 0 bases, and 8 bases lay between the germline ends. The DNA of the CDR3 is TGTGCCACCAGTGATCCGGGACACTCCTACGAGCAGTACTTC. Its translation: CATSDPGHSYEQYF.

This clonotype was seen a handful of times. V usage is TRBV11-2 and J usage is TRBJ2-3, with 7 bases aligning to TRBD1. This CDR3 has 16 amino acids. Germline V gene data show CDR1 as SGHAT and CDR2 as FQNNGV. With V trimmed by 1 base and J by 5 bases, 9 bases remained unmatched. In DNA form, the CDR3 reads TGTGCCAGCAGCTTAGGAGGGGGCGGGCCTCAAGATACGCAGTATTTT. This gives the protein CASSLGGGGPQDTQYF.

J is TRBJ2-3 and V is TRBV4-1; 9 nucleotides line up with TRBD1. The V segment lost 3 bases and the J segment 2 bases; nucleotides outside the gene matches: 6. Germline-derived CDR1 and CDR2 are MGHRA and YSYEKL. This CDR3 is built from 16 residues. CDR3 amino acids: CASSHFRDRATDTQYF. Written as DNA, the CDR3 is TGCGCCAGCAGCCATTTCCGGGACAGGGCCACAGATACGCAGTATTTT.

A note on this clonotype: A junction end diverges from the germline sequence, so it may reflect a read error. CDR3 protein: CASRAMGNQLQHF. As DNA, the CDR3 is TGTGCCAGCAGGGCGATGGGCAATCAGCTCCAGCATTTT. The chain couples TRBV6-1 to TRBJ1-5; D remains unclear. There are 13 residues in the CDR3. The V gene's germline CDR1 is MNHNS and CDR2 SASEGT.

This clonotype was observed a handful of times. The chain has TRBV7-2 and TRBJ2-7; 10 bases fit TRBD2. The CDR3 runs to 14 residues. In germline, CDR1 is SGHTA, CDR2 FQGNSA. The V and J ends lost 2 bases and 7 bases, in that order; junction bases with no gene match: 5. The CDR3 DNA sequence: TGTGCCAGCAGCTTAAGCGGGGGGGCATGGGAGCAGTACTTC. It translates to CASSLSGGAWEQYF.

This clonotype was seen more than once but under ten times. The chain has TRBV28 and TRBJ1-4; D might be TRBD1 (5 bases). The germline V and J ends were trimmed by 6 bases and 8 bases, with 16 bases remaining between them. Per germline, CDR1 MDHEN and CDR2 SYDVKM. CDR3 length equals 14 residues. The CDR3 sequence is CASSDSGRAEKLFF. For the CDR3, the DNA is TGTGCCAGCAGCGACTCGGGACGGGCAGAAAAACTGTTTTTT.

In its sample, this clonotype was seen a few times. The rearrangement joins TRBV29-1 to TRBJ1-1; TRBD1 might be the D (5 bases). Germline CDR1 and CDR2: SQVTM and ANQGSEA. The CDR3 is made up of 10 amino acids. V shed 7 bases and J shed 7 bases, with 10 bases lying between them. This chain's CDR3 is CSADQGEAFF. The CDR3 region has the DNA TGCAGCGCCGACCAGGGTGAAGCTTTCTTT.

This clonotype was found a few times. V and J are TRBV3-1 and TRBJ2-1; 14 bases agree with TRBD2. Trimming removed 0 bases from V and 8 bases from J; junction bases left unmatched: 3. This CDR3 comprises 16 residues. The germline V gene has CDR1 LGHDT and CDR2 YNNKEL (reference sequence). CDR3 DNA sequence: TGTGCCAGCAGCCAAGATGCGACTAGCGGGGGGGATGAGCAGTTCTTC. Its translation is CASSQDATSGGDEQFF.

The J gene is TRBJ1-1, the V gene TRBV4-1, with D perhaps matching TRBD1 (5 bases). Trimming cost V 3 bases and J 5 bases, with 25 bases left between them. Per germline, CDR1 MGHRA and CDR2 YSYEKL. The CDR3 extends over 18 amino acids. CDR3 loop: CASSHDRGYGARETEAFF. The CDR3 DNA is TGCGCCAGCAGCCACGACCGAGGCTATGGGGCCCGGGAGACTGAAGCTTTCTTT.

This clonotype came up a few times. V and J are TRBV20-1 and TRBJ2-1, with 11 bases aligning to TRBD2. V lost 4 bases, J lost 5 bases, and 10 bases stayed unmatched. The germline CDR1 and CDR2 sequences are DFQATT and SNEGSKA (reference sequence). The CDR3 runs to 16 residues. The CDR3 spells CSATGPLAGADNEQFF. In nucleotides, the CDR3 is TGCAGTGCTACCGGGCCACTAGCGGGGGCCGACAATGAGCAGTTCTTC.

This clonotype has only a few counts. DNA for the CDR3: TGCAGTGCTAGACCCCGACAGGGGTCAGCGGATACGCAGTATTTT. It translates to CSARPRQGSADTQYF. This chain connects TRBV20-1 to TRBJ2-3; 8 nucleotides line up with TRBD1. Germline CDR1 DFQATT, CDR2 SNEGSKA (reference sequence). This CDR3 spans 15 amino acids. The V segment lost 2 bases and the J segment 6 bases; nucleotides outside the gene matches: 10.

This clonotype was detected a few times. The rearrangement uses TRBV11-1 and TRBJ2-5; no definite D call. V was cut by 0 bases and J by 1 base, with 9 bases left in between. CDR3 length: 15 residues. Looked up from germline, CDR1 is SGHAT and CDR2 is FQDESV (reference sequence). CDR3 amino acids: CASSLARAPQETQYF. The CDR3, as DNA: TGTGCCAGCAGCTTAGCTCGAGCGCCCCAAGAGACCCAGTACTTC.

This clonotype was observed a few times. The rearrangement joins TRBV3-1 to TRBJ2-7, with D unclear. The CDR3 spans 15 residues. In germline, CDR1 is LGHDT, CDR2 YNNKEL (reference sequence). Between the trimmed V and J ends, which lost 0 bases and 3 bases, there was a span of 12 bases. CDR3 bases: TGTGCCAGCAGCCAAGAGTCATTGTACCACTACGAGCAGTACTTC. This codes for CASSQESLYHYEQYF.

In this sample, this clonotype turned up a few times. The CDR3, as DNA: TGCGCCAGCAGCTTGGGTCTGGCTAGCGGGTTATTCGCCTACGAGCAGTACTTC. Translation: CASSLGLASGLFAYEQYF. The J gene is TRBJ2-4, the V gene TRBV5-1, with TRBD2 matching over 8 bases. The J call may be incorrect, as the DNA end agrees better with TRBJ2-7. There are 18 residues in the CDR3. CDR1 and CDR2 from the germline V gene are SGHRS and YFSETQ.

The chain employs TRBV20-1 and TRBJ1-2; no definite D call. V gave up 1 base and J gave up 0 bases, with 6 bases separating them. CDR1 is DFQATT and CDR2 is SNEGSKA in the germline V gene (reference sequence). CDR3 length: 13 residues. The CDR3 DNA reads as TGCAGTGCTAGAGGCATTACTAACTATGGCTACACCTTC. Translated, it gives CSARGITNYGYTF.

The chain employs TRBV6-2 or TRBV6-3 and TRBJ2-4; TRBD1 is a possible D gene (6 bases). The last part of the DNA fits TRBJ2-7 better; the J call may be wrong. CDR1 and CDR2 from the germline V gene are MNHEY and SVGEGT. This CDR3 is built from 14 residues. This CDR3 is CASSSNRDRSEQYF. In nucleotides, the CDR3 is TGTGCCAGCAGCTCGAACAGGGACCGCAGCGAGCAGTACTTC.

The V call is TRBV10-3, the J call TRBJ1-1, with 10 bases fitting TRBD1. Germline-derived CDR1 and CDR2 are ENHRY and SYGVKD. Germline trimming cut 5 bases from V and 0 bases from J; bases unmatched to any gene: 12. The CDR3 totals 18 residues. CDR3 sequence: CAISIRDRGWGMNTEAFF. In DNA form, the CDR3 reads TGTGCCATCAGTATACGGGACAGGGGATGGGGTATGAACACTGAAGCTTTCTTT.

As for this clonotype: This may be a read error: a much more frequent sequence differs by one nucleotide. J is TRBJ1-2 and V is TRBV28, with D possibly matching TRBD1 (6 bases). CDR3 length: 14 amino acids. CDR1 and CDR2 from the germline V gene are MDHEN and SYDVKM. Between the trimmed V and J ends, which lost 4 bases and 6 bases, there was a span of 15 bases. CDR3 DNA sequence: TGTGCCAGCAGTTCAAGGGGGAGAGTCGATGGCTACACCTTC. Its translation: CASSSRGRVDGYTF.

DNA of the CDR3: TGTGCCAGCAGTGTACCCTATGAGGGCCTCTATGGCTACACCTTC. Amino acids: CASSVPYEGLYGYTF. The chain carries TRBV28 and TRBJ1-2; no clear D gene. Germline CDR1 reads MDHEN; CDR2 reads SYDVKM. Trimming removed 5 bases at V and 4 bases at J, with 17 bases between. This CDR3 is built from 15 residues.

Points on this clonotype: Because it lacks the conserved phenylalanine or tryptophan at the end, this CDR3 is likely a read error. The chain recombines TRBV7-9 with TRBJ2-3, with 9 bases matching TRBD1. Germline V CDR1 and CDR2: SEHNR, FQNEAQ (reference sequence). This CDR3 is built from 16 residues. The CDR3 region has the DNA TGTGCCAGCAGCTTCCCGACAGGGGGAAACACAGATATGCAGTATTTA. This codes for CASSFPTGGNTDMQYL.

The chain recombines TRBV3-1 with TRBJ2-1; unclear D gene. The length of the CDR3 is 16 residues. The V gene's germline CDR1 is LGHDT and CDR2 YNNKEL (reference sequence). Trimming left V 3 bases short and J 4 bases short, with 16 bases between. CDR3 loop: CASSHPSGPFYNEQFF. CDR3 nucleotides: TGTGCCAGCAGCCATCCATCCGGCCCATTTTACAATGAGCAGTTCTTC.

The J gene is TRBJ1-6, the V gene TRBV19, with TRBD1 as a possible D gene (6 bases). Deletions cut 6 bases from V and 9 bases from J, with 21 bases between. This CDR3 comprises 16 residues. Per the germline V gene, CDR1 is LNHDA and CDR2 is SQIVND (reference sequence). This CDR3 is CASSPTTGRTGSPLHF. Written as DNA, the CDR3 is TGTGCCAGTAGCCCGACGACAGGCCGTACGGGTTCACCCCTCCACTTT. The full variable domain, completed using reference TRBV19 and TRBJ1-6, is DGGITQSPKYLFRKEGQNVTLSCEQNLNHDAMYWYRQDPGQGLRLIYYSQIVNDFQKGDIAEGYSVSREKKESFPLTVTSAQKNPTAFYLCASSPTTGRTGSPLHFGNGTRLTVT.

This clonotype was counted many times. This chain links TRBV12-3 or TRBV12-4 with TRBJ1-6; 7 nucleotides match TRBD1. This CDR3 is 14 amino acids long. The junction had 3 bases not matched to a gene; V was cut back by 3 bases and J by 7 bases. CDR3 nucleotide sequence: TGTGCCAGCAGTTTCACAGGGGCGAATTCACCCCTCCACTTT. Translated: CASSFTGANSPLHF.

This clonotype was seen ten or more times. The genes are TRBV5-1 and TRBJ2-1, with 11 bases that match TRBD2. Losses at the gene ends were 0 bases for V and 2 bases for J; bases not matched to a gene: 4. The germline V gene has CDR1 SGHRS and CDR2 YFSETQ. This CDR3 spans 17 amino acids. This chain's CDR3 is CASSLASGRRTYNEQFF. The CDR3 bases are TGCGCCAGCAGCTTGGCTAGCGGGAGGAGGACCTACAATGAGCAGTTCTTC.

The rearrangement links TRBV27 to TRBJ2-7; D gene ambiguous. This CDR3 has 16 amino acids. CDR1 and CDR2 (germline): MNHEY, SMNVEV (reference sequence). Deletions cut 6 bases from V and 4 bases from J, with 22 bases between. The CDR3: CASREFGLGFGYEQYF. In DNA form, the CDR3 reads TGTGCCAGCAGGGAATTCGGTTTAGGTTTTGGATACGAGCAGTACTTC.

This chain joins TRBV6-6 and TRBJ2-3; TRBD1 is a possible D gene (6 bases). Trimming removed 2 bases at V and 9 bases at J, with 21 bases between. Germline CDR1 MNHNY, CDR2 SVGAGI (reference sequence). The CDR3 has 16 residues. The DNA of the CDR3 is TGTGCCAGCAGTTACCCCGGGACATCGGTCTTTCAGACGCAGTATTTT. This sequence encodes CASSYPGTSVFQTQYF.

The gene calls are TRBV19 and TRBJ2-7; D is possibly TRBD1 (5 bases). CDR1 LNHDA and CDR2 SQIVND come from the germline V gene (reference sequence). CDR3 length: 15 amino acids. V was clipped by 6 bases and J by 2 bases, with 17 bases between them. CDR3 nucleotides: TGTGCCAGTAGCCCTGGGGCAGGTTGGACCTACGAGCAGTACTTC. Its protein is CASSPGAGWTYEQYF.